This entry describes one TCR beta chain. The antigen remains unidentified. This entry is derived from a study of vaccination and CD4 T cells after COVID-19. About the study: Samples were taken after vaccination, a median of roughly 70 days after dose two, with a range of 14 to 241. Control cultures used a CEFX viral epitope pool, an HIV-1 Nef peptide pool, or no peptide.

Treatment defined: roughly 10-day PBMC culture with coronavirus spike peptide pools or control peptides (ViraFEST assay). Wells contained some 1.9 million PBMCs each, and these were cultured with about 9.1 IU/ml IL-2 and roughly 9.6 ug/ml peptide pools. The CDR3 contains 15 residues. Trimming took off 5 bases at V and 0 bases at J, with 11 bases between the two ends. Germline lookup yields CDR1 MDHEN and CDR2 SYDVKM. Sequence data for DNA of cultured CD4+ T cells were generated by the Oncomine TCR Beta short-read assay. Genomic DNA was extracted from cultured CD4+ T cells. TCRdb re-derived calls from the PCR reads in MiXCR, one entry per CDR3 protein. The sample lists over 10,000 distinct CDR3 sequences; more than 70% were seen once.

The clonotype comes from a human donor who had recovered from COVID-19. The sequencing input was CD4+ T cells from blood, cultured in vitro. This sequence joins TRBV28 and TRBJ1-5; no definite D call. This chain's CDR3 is CASSRGPYSNQPQHF. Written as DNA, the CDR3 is TGTGCCAGCAGTCGTGGCCCCTATAGCAATCAGCCCCAGCATTTT. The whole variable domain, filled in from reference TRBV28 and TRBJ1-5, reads DVKVTQSSRYLVKRTGEKVFLECVQDMDHENMFWYRQDPGLGLRLIYFSYDVKMKEKGDIPEGYSVSREKKERFSLILESASTNQTSMYLCASSRGPYSNQPQHFGDGTRLSIL.